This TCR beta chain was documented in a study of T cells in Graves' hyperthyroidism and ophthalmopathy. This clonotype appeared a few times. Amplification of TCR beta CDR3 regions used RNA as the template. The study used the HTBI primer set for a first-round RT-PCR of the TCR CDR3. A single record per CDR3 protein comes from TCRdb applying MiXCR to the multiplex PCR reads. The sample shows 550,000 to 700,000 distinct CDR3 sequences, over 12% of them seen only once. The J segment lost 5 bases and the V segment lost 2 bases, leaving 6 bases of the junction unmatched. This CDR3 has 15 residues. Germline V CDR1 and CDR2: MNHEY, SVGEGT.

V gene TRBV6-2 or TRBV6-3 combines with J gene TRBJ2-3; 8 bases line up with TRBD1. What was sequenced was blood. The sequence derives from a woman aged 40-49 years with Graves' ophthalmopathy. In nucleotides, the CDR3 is TGTGCCAGCAGTTACAACAGGGGGATTGGAGATACGCAGTATTTT. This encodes CASSYNRGIGDTQYF.